This TCR beta chain was obtained from a study of blood T cell repertoires in COVID-19. Recruited during active infection, patients (from Seattle) were subsequently followed longitudinally. Methods used by the authors: Amplification with reference gene primers provided the estimates of nucleated cell counts. The protocol was immunoSEQ multiplex PCR, while the TCRdb copy is restricted to in-frame clones and leaves out a portion. V, J and clone size were drawn from that table, and D and trimming were deduced from the DNA. The sample comprises fewer than 200,000 clones, about four fifths of which are singletons, and 9.5% to 15% rests with the top ten. The sample consisted of peripheral blood. The receptor's source is a woman older than 75 with COVID-19, enrolled during active disease.

The DNA for the CDR3 is TGCGCCAGCAGCCCCAGCGGGGGGGCCCGGGAGACCCAGTACTTC. Amino acids: CASSPSGGARETQYF. The chain is built from TRBV4-3 and TRBJ2-5; 10 bases map to TRBD2. Germline-derived CDR1 and CDR2 are LGHNA and YSLEER. The CDR3 extends over 15 amino acids. V was clipped by 4 bases and J by 5 bases; unmatched bases: 7.